The 9 T cell receptor beta chains presented below share a single source sample, sequenced in a study of blood T cell repertoires in COVID-19. Repertoires were generated with immunoSEQ multiplex PCR, while TCRdb's copy carries only in-frame clones and drops some. Of some 260,000 clones in the sample, approximately 89% were seen once. Sequenced sample: peripheral blood. These receptors were taken from a woman aged 30 to 39 with COVID-19, enrolled during active disease.

The V and J genes are TRBV2 and TRBJ1-1; 9 bases align to TRBD1. V was clipped by 8 bases and J by 6 bases; unmatched bases: 19. Germline-derived CDR1 and CDR2 are SNHLY and FYNNEI. CDR3 length: 17 amino acids. CDR3 DNA sequence: TGTGCCAGCCCCCGGGGGACAGGGTTTCTTTCGGAGGCTGAAGCTTTCTTT. Its translation: CASPRGTGFLSEAEAFF.

The rearrangement links TRBV19 to TRBJ2-2; 7 nucleotides agree with TRBD1. Trimming cost V 6 bases and J 3 bases; bases outside gene matches: 10. Germline CDR1 reads LNHDA; CDR2 reads SQIVND (reference sequence). This CDR3 has 16 amino acids. CDR3: CASRSPAGGHTGELFF. CDR3 DNA sequence: TGTGCCAGTAGATCCCCCGCAGGGGGTCACACCGGGGAGCTGTTTTTT.

This sequence joins TRBV3-1 (or the pseudogene TRBV3-2) and TRBJ1-5; TRBD1 aligns across 9 bases. The CDR3 has 16 residues. Looked up from germline, CDR1 is LGHDT and CDR2 is YNNKEL (reference sequence). V was pared by 0 bases and J by 6 bases, with 6 bases of the junction left unmatched. The CDR3 spells CASSQDSTGGSQPQHF. The CDR3 DNA reads TGTGCCAGCAGCCAAGATAGTACAGGGGGCAGTCAGCCCCAGCATTTT.

V gene TRBV6-2 or TRBV6-3 combines with J gene TRBJ2-7, with 13 bases fitting TRBD2. This CDR3 spans 18 amino acids. Germline lookup yields CDR1 MNHEY and CDR2 SVGEGT. J was trimmed by 4 bases and V by 6 bases; bases with no gene match: 15. Here the CDR3 reads CASSDTPGLAGQKYEQYV. The CDR3 DNA follows: TGTGCCAGCAGCGACACTCCGGGACTAGCGGGACAAAAGTACGAGCAGTACGTC.

The chain is built from TRBV9 and TRBJ2-7; maybe TRBD2 (6 bases). Trimming left V 2 bases short and J 3 bases short, with 9 bases between. The germline V gene has CDR1 SGDLS and CDR2 YYNGEE. CDR3 length: 13 residues. CDR3 in amino acids: CASSVAGNYEQYF. In DNA form, the CDR3 reads TGTGCCAGCAGCGTGGCGGGGAACTACGAGCAGTACTTC.

The chain links TRBV6-2 or TRBV6-3 to TRBJ1-5; no clear D gene. This CDR3 spans 18 amino acids. The germline V gene has CDR1 MNHEY and CDR2 SVGEGT. V lost 2 bases and J 0 bases, leaving 17 bases between the germline ends. This CDR3 is CASSYVALSDNSNQPQHF. As DNA, the CDR3 is TGTGCCAGCAGTTACGTTGCCCTTAGCGATAATAGCAATCAGCCCCAGCATTTT.

This chain links TRBV13 with TRBJ1-2, with a weak D call TRBD1 (5 bases). Trimming took 6 bases from V and 2 from J, leaving 16 bases between them. Looked up from germline, CDR1 is PRHDT and CDR2 is FYEKMQ (reference sequence). The CDR3 totals 15 residues. In nucleotides, the CDR3 is TGTGCCAGCAGTTACCGTAGGGGATCGAACTATGGCTACACCTTC. Translated, it gives CASSYRRGSNYGYTF.

The table lists this clone with a count of one. The genes are TRBV12-5 and TRBJ2-5; 13 bases match TRBD2. The trim removed 1 base at V and 2 bases at J, leaving 7 bases unmatched. The germline V gene encodes CDR1 LGHNT and CDR2 FRNRAP. The CDR3 is made up of 18 amino acids. CDR3 nucleotides: TGTGCTAGTGGTTTGGACACATTGGGACTAGCGGGGCAAGAGACCCAGTACTTC. Translating gives CASGLDTLGLAGQETQYF.

This chain uses TRBV27 with TRBJ2-7; perhaps TRBD2 as D (6 bases). The germline V and J ends were trimmed by 7 bases and 0 bases, with 16 bases remaining between them. This CDR3 has 15 residues. CDR1 is MNHEY, CDR2 SMNVEV, per germline (reference sequence). In DNA, the CDR3 is TGTGCCAGCACATCACGCGGGGAAAGCTCCTACGAGCAGTACTTC. As protein: CASTSRGESSYEQYF.